This is a list of T cell receptor beta chains from one sample in a study of blood T cell repertoires in COVID-19. Data came from immunoSEQ multiplex PCR; TCRdb stores just in-frame clones and leaves some out. The repertoire holds over 150,000 clones, with 80% to 85% as singletons. Sequencing input: peripheral blood. These receptor sequences come from a woman between 65 and 79 years old with COVID-19, enrolled during active disease. Both conserved end residues are part of each CDR3. The D gene is left open where the match is weak. Not every row has a clone size; where given, it reads once, few, many or a size class.

TRBJ2-7,TRBV4-1,TRBD1,.,15,CASSQVLQGPYEQYF,TGCGCCAGCAGCCAGGTTTTACAGGGGCCCTACGAGCAGTACTTC
TRBJ1-5,TRBV18,.,.,14,CASSPSGANQPQHF,TGTGCCAGCTCACCATCAGGGGCAAATCAGCCCCAGCATTTT
TRBJ2-3,TRBV5-1,TRBD2,.,15,CASSLEGLAIPTQYF,TGCGCCAGCAGCTTGGAGGGACTAGCAATACCCACGCAGTATTTT
TRBJ2-1,TRBV9,.,.,12,CASSVGVGEQFF,TGTGCCAGCAGCGTAGGAGTCGGTGAGCAGTTCTTC
TRBJ1-1,TRBV5-1,.,.,12,CARRAVWAEAFF,TGCGCCCGGAGGGCCGTGTGGGCTGAAGCTTTCTTT
TRBJ2-1,TRBV24-1,.,once,14,CATTPGKANNEQFF,TGTGCCACCACTCCGGGTAAAGCGAACAATGAGCAGTTCTTC
TRBJ2-2,TRBV7-2,TRBD2,once,14,CASSQTSGAGELFF,TGTGCCAGCAGCCAGACTAGCGGGGCCGGGGAGCTGTTTTTT
TRBJ1-2,TRBV6-5,.,.,13,CVSHLMGGGGYTF,TGTGTTTCTCACCTCATGGGGGGAGGCGGCTACACCTTC
TRBJ2-3,TRBV20-1,TRBD1,.,14,CSASSGGITDTQYF,TGCAGTGCTAGTTCAGGGGGAATAACAGATACGCAGTATTTT
TRBJ2-3,TRBV7-2,TRBD2,few,18,CASSPRPISGASTDTQYF,TGTGCCAGCAGCCCCCGCCCCATCAGCGGGGCTAGCACAGATACGCAGTATTTT
TRBJ2-7,TRBV19,.,.,15,CASARGGAASYEQYF,TGTGCCAGCGCTCGGGGCGGGGCAGCCTCCTACGAGCAGTACTTC
TRBJ1-2,TRBV3-1/TRBV3-2,TRBD1,.,16,CASSQGTGTVNYGYTF,TGTGCCAGCAGCCAAGGGACCGGGACAGTCAACTATGGCTACACCTTC
TRBJ2-3,TRBV28,.,.,17,CASSSRQPSPGTDTQYF,TGTGCCAGCAGTTCCCGTCAACCATCCCCAGGGACAGATACGCAGTATTTT
TRBJ2-2,TRBV19,.,.,16,CASSMLSPGGTGELFF,TGTGCCAGTAGTATGTTGTCCCCAGGGGGGACCGGGGAGCTGTTTTTT
TRBJ2-1,TRBV7-2,TRBD1,.,15,CASTIWDRESNEQFF,TGTGCCAGCACTATTTGGGACAGGGAGAGCAATGAGCAGTTCTTC
TRBJ1-1,TRBV29-1,.,.,13,CSVRGGMNTEAFF,TGCAGCGTGCGGGGCGGGATGAACACTGAAGCTTTCTTT
TRBJ2-3,TRBV28,.,once,18,CASSLYGVMGASTDTQYF,TGTGCCAGCAGTTTATATGGAGTGATGGGGGCTAGCACAGATACGCAGTATTTT
TRBJ2-2,TRBV10-3,TRBD1,.,18,CAISAGTGSPSNTGELFF,TGTGCCATCAGTGCCGGGACAGGTTCACCCTCGAACACCGGGGAGCTGTTTTTT